The T cell receptor beta chain under discussion was sequenced for a study of beta chain features in type 1 diabetes. The sample holds a few counts of this clone. The antigen is not known. Sorting that relied on CD45RO/CCR7/CD25/CD127/CD95/CD27 yielded CD4+ naive, central memory, regulatory and stem cell-like memory cells. The germline gives CDR1 LNHDA, CDR2 SQIVND (reference sequence). CDR3 length: 14 residues. Germline trimming cut 3 bases from V and 7 bases from J; bases unmatched to any gene: 5. The entirety of the isolated RNA underwent reverse transcription, so expressed TCRB transcripts were sequenced. Generated by immunoSEQ multiplex PCR, the TCRdb table keeps only in-frame clones and is missing some. Of about 160,000 clones in the sample, about 10% were seen once. Study observations and caveats: Researchers report that Type 1 diabetes patients had moderately but significantly shorter TCRB CDR3s across all four CD4+ subsets. Patients' naive, central memory and Treg TCRB repertoires seemed closer to one another than those of healthy donors.

The TCR was taken from a woman aged 25 to 39 with type 1 diabetes. Sequencing input: central memory CD4+ T cells from blood. The genes are TRBV19 and TRBJ1-2; TRBD1 agrees at 10 bases. CDR3 sequence: CASSIETGGVGYTF. In DNA, the CDR3 is TGTGCCAGTAGTATCGAGACAGGGGGCGTTGGCTACACCTTC.